Included here is one T cell receptor (beta chain) sequence, with context. Its specificity is unknown. Trimming stripped 5 bases from V and 0 bases from J, with 16 bases between. Germline-derived CDR1 and CDR2 are SEHNR and FQNEAQ (reference sequence). The CDR3 is 17 amino acids. This entry belongs to a study of OX40 agonist ivuxolimab in advanced cancers. Overall study context: Averaging roughly 60 years in age, with a range of roughly 23 to 80, the cohort was around 83% male. Study conclusions and caveats: Among the nonresponders, some also had low normalized T-cell clonal expansion. Partly responding patients at 0.1-3.0 mg/kg showed some of the smallest clonal expansion. More expanded clones were found, on average, in CD8+ than in CD4+ T cells.

Sequencing used immunoSEQ multiplex PCR; TCRdb keeps in-frame clones, though not all of them. Of roughly 60,000 clones in the sample, more than 70% were seen once. The sample consisted of CD4+ or CD8+ T cells sorted from blood, taken in a trial of the OX40 agonist ivuxolimab. V is TRBV7-9 and J is TRBJ1-4; D remains unclear. The origin of this receptor is an adult with an advanced solid tumor such as melanoma, head and neck, liver or kidney cancer. In DNA form, the CDR3 reads TGTGCCAGCAGCCCGATGGGCGGACTAGCAACTAATGAAAAACTGTTTTTT. Translating it yields CASSPMGGLATNEKLFF.